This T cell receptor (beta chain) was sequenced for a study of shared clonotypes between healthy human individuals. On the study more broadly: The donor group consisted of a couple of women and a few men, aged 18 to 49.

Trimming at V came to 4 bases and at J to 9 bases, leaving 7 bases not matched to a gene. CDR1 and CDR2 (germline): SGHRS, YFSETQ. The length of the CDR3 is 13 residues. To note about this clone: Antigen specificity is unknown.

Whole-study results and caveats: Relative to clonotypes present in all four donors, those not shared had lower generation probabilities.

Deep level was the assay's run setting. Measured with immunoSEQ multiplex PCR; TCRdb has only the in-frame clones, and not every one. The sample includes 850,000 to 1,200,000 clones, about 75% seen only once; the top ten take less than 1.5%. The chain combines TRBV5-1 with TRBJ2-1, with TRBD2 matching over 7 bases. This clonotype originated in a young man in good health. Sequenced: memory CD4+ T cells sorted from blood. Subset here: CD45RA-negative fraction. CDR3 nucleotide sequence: TGCGCCAGCAGCACTGGCGCGGGAGCTGAGCAGTTCTTC. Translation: CASSTGAGAEQFF.